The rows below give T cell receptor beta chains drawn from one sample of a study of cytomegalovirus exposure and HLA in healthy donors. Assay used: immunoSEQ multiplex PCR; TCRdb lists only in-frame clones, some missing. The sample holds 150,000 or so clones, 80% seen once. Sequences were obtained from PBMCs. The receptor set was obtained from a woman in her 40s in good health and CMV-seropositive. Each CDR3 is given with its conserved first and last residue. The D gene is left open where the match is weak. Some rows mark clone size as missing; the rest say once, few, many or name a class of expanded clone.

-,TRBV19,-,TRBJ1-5,CASSIGSWKEQPQHF,TGTGCCAGTAGTATAGGGAGTTGGAAGGAACAGCCCCAGCATTTT
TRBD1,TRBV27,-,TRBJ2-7,CASSLVQGADEQYF,TGTGCCAGCAGTTTGGTACAGGGGGCAGACGAGCAGTACTTC
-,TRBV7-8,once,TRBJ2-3,CASSLMEGGDTQYF,TGTGCCAGCAGCTTGATGGAGGGCGGAGATACGCAGTATTTT
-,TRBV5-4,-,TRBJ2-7,CASSRDNSYEQYF,TGTGCCAGCAGCCGGGACAATTCCTACGAGCAGTACTTC
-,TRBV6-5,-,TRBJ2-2,CASRFRQHGELFF,TGTGCCAGCAGGTTCAGACAGCACGGGGAGCTGTTTTTT
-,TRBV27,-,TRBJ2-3,CASSLFASGTDTQYF,TGTGCCAGCAGTTTATTTGCTAGCGGCACAGATACGCAGTATTTT
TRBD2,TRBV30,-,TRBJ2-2,CAWSVRGGGELFF,TGTGCCTGGAGTGTACGGGGGGGCGGGGAGCTGTTTTTT
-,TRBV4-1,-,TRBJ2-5,CASSLMDGGLLGTQYF,TGCGCCAGCAGCCTCATGGACGGAGGCCTCCTGGGGACCCAGTACTTC
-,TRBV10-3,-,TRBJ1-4,CAPVGAGDNEKLFF,TGTGCCCCGGTTGGAGCAGGGGATAATGAAAAACTGTTTTTT
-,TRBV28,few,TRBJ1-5,CASGPPGAYKGHGQPQHF,TGTGCCAGCGGCCCGCCAGGGGCTTATAAGGGGCACGGTCAGCCCCAGCATTTT
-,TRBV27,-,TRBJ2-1,CASSLSRLVGGLNEQFF,TGTGCCAGCAGTTTATCCAGACTAGTGGGAGGCCTTAATGAGCAGTTCTTC
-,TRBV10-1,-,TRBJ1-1,CASSEWYRLKNTEAFF,TGCGCCAGCAGTGAGTGGTACAGACTAAAGAACACTGAAGCTTTCTTT
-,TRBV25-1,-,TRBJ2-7,CASSRVTYEQYF,TGTGCCAGCAGCAGGGTTACCTACGAGCAGTACTTC
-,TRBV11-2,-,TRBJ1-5,CASSLDWGQPQHF,TGTGCCAGCAGCTTAGATTGGGGCCAGCCCCAGCATTTT
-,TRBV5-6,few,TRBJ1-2,CASSYLRGPLLLTF,TGTGCCAGCAGCTATCTTAGGGGTCCGCTTCTCCTCACCTTC
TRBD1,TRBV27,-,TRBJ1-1,CASSQGTGVNTEAFF,TGTGCCAGCAGCCAAGGGACAGGGGTAAACACTGAAGCTTTCTTT
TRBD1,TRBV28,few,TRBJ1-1,CASSLPQGAVNTEAFF,TGTGCCAGCAGTCTCCCACAGGGGGCCGTGAACACTGAAGCTTTCTTT
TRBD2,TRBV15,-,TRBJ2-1,CATSRDLVAGVGNPIKGHEQFF,TGTGCCACCAGCAGAGATTTAGTAGCGGGGGTCGGGAACCCCATAAAGGGGCATGAGCAGTTCTTC
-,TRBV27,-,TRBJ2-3,CASSLSARAYTDTQYF,TGTGCCAGCAGTTTATCGGCCAGGGCTTACACAGATACGCAGTATTTT
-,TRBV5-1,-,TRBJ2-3,CASSLAYNTDTQYF,TGCGCCAGCAGCTTGGCCTATAACACAGATACGCAGTATTTT
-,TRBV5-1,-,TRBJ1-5,CASSLGPSRGYSNQPQHF,TGCGCCAGCAGCTTAGGGCCATCTAGGGGTTATAGCAATCAGCCCCAGCATTTT
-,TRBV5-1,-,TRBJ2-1,CASSLVQARGNEQFF,TGCGCCAGCAGCTTGGTGCAGGCCCGGGGGAATGAGCAGTTCTTC
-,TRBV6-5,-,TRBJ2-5,CASSSHQGLETQYF,TGTGCCAGCAGTTCCCACCAGGGGTTGGAGACCCAGTACTTC
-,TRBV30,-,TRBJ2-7,CAWSPRGWKEEQYF,TGTGCCTGGAGTCCCCGAGGGTGGAAGGAGGAGCAGTACTTC
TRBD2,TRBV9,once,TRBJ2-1,CASSGGTGRDAYNEQFF,TGTGCCAGCAGCGGAGGAACCGGGAGGGACGCCTACAATGAGCAGTTCTTC
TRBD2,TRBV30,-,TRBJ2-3,CAWRGLAGSTDTQYF,TGTGCCTGGAGAGGACTAGCGGGAAGCACAGATACGCAGTATTTT
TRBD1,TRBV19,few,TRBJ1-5,CASSIRGQGSSNQPQHF,TGTGCCAGTAGTATTCGGGGACAGGGGTCTAGCAATCAGCCCCAGCATTTT
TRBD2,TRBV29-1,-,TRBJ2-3,CSVDDAGVMDTQYF,TGCAGCGTTGACGATGCGGGAGTAATGGATACGCAGTATTTT
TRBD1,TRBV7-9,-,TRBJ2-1,CASSLWDRTYNEQFF,TGTGCCAGCAGCCTTTGGGACAGAACCTACAATGAGCAGTTCTTC
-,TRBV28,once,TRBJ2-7,CASSSYYEQYF,TGTGCCAGCAGTTCCTACTACGAGCAGTACTTC
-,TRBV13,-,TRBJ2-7,CASSSRGLGSYEQYF,TGTGCCAGCAGCTCTCGAGGACTGGGCTCCTACGAGCAGTACTTC
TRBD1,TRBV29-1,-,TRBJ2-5,CSASPGDRGKTQYF,TGCAGCGCCTCGCCCGGGGACAGGGGTAAGACCCAGTACTTC
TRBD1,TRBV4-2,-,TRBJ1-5,CASSQERGHVNQPQHF,TGTGCCAGCAGCCAAGAAAGGGGGCACGTCAATCAGCCCCAGCATTTT
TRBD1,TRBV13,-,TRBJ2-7,CASSHYRIGTGGYEQYF,TGTGCCAGCAGCCATTACCGCATAGGGACAGGGGGTTACGAGCAGTACTTC
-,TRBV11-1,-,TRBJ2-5,CASSRYLGETQYF,TGTGCCAGCAGCCGTTACCTCGGAGAGACCCAGTACTTC
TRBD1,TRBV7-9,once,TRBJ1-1,CASSPRTGQAFF,TGTGCCAGCAGCCCCCGGACAGGGCAGGCTTTCTTT
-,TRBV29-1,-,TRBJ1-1,CSVIGVAEAFF,TGCAGCGTTATCGGAGTGGCTGAAGCTTTCTTT
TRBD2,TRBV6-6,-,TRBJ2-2,CATSTSGNTGELFF,TGTGCCACATCGACTAGCGGAAACACCGGGGAGCTGTTTTTT
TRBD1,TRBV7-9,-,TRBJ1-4,CASSFGDRRDNEKLFF,TGTGCCAGCAGCTTCGGGGACAGGAGGGACAATGAAAAACTGTTTTTT
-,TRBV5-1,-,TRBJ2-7,CASSRGSSYEQYF,TGCGCCAGCAGCCGGGGGAGCTCCTACGAGCAGTACTTC
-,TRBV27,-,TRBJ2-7,CASSSRRESHEQYF,TGTGCCAGCAGTTCCCGCCGGGAATCCCACGAGCAGTACTTC
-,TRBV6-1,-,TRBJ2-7,CASSEALLGGAHYEQYF,TGTGCCAGCAGTGAAGCGCTTCTAGGGGGGGCCCACTACGAGCAGTACTTC
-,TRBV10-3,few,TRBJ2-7,CAIQRLSGSSYEQYF,TGTGCCATCCAGAGGCTGTCCGGGAGCTCCTACGAGCAGTACTTC
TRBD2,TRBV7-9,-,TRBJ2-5,CASISGRGQETQYF,TGTGCCAGCATTAGCGGGAGGGGCCAAGAGACCCAGTACTTC
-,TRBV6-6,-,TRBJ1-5,CASSYGGNQPQHF,TGTGCCAGCAGTTACGGGGGGAATCAGCCCCAGCATTTT
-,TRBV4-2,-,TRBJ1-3,CASSQAVQIGNTIYF,TGTGCCAGCAGCCAAGCGGTCCAAATTGGAAACACCATATATTTT
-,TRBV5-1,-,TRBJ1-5,CASSLDSLNQPQHF,TGCGCCAGCAGCTTAGACAGTCTTAATCAGCCCCAGCATTTT
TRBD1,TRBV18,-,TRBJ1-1,CASSPLQGAHTEAFF,TGTGCCAGCTCACCTCTACAGGGGGCGCACACTGAAGCTTTCTTT
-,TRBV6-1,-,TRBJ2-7,CASSGQTSFSSYEQYF,TGTGCCAGCAGTGGCCAAACAAGTTTTAGCTCCTACGAGCAGTACTTC
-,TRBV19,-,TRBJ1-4,CASHGGFSEKLFF,TGTGCCAGTCACGGTGGTTTTAGTGAAAAACTGTTTTTT
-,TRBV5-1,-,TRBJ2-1,CASSVRSGRSYNEQFF,TGCGCCAGCAGTGTCCGGAGCGGGCGCTCCTACAATGAGCAGTTCTTC
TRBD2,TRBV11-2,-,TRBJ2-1,CASSSGTSGRQSYNEQFF,TGTGCCAGCAGCTCAGGGACTAGCGGGAGGCAATCCTACAATGAGCAGTTCTTC
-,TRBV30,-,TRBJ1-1,CAWSVRGRAFF,TGTGCCTGGAGTGTAAGGGGAAGAGCTTTCTTT
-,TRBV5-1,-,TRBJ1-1,CASSPLATVNTEAFF,TGCGCCAGCAGCCCTCTCGCCACAGTGAACACTGAAGCTTTCTTT